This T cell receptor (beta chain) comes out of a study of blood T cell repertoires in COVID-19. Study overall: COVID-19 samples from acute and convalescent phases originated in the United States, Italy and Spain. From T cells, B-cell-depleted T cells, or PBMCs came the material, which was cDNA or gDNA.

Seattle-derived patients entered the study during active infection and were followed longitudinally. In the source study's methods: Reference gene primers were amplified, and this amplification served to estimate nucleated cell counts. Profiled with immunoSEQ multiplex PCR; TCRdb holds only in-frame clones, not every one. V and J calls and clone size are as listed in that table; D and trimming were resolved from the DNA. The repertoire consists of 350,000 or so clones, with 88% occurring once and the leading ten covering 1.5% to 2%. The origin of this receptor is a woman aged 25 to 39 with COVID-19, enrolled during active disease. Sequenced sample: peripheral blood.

CDR3 coding DNA: TGCAGTGCTAGTTATCGGACACAAGGGAAGACCCAGTACTTC. This encodes CSASYRTQGKTQYF. The V and J genes are TRBV20-1 and TRBJ2-5; D is possibly TRBD1 (5 bases). V lost 3 bases, J lost 6 bases, and 17 bases lay in between. Per the germline V gene, CDR1 is DFQATT and CDR2 is SNEGSKA (reference sequence). The CDR3 length is 14 residues.